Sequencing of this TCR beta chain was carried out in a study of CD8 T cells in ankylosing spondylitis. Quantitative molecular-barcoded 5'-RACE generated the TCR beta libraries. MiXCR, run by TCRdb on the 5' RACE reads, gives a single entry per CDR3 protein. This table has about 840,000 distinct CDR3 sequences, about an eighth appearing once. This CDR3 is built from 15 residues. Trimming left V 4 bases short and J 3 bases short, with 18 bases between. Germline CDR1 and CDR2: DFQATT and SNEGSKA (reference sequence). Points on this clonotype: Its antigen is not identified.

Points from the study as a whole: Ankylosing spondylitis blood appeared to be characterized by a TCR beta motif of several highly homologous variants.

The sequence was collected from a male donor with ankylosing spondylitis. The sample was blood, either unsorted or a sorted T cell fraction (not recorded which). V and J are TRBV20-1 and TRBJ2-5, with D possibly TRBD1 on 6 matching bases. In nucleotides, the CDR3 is TGCAGTGCTACTGCATTGGACAGAGGGGAAGAGACCCAGTACTTC. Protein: CSATALDRGEETQYF.